This TCR beta chain emerged from a study of T cells in Graves' hyperthyroidism and ophthalmopathy. On this clonotype itself: Its antigen remains unidentified.

General study results and limits: Researchers report that a 13 V-J model separated ophthalmopathy from stable hyperthyroidism.

The V gene's germline CDR1 is MNHEY and CDR2 SVGEGT. This CDR3 has 15 amino acids. The V gene end was trimmed by 8 bases and the J gene end by 9 bases; junction bases not matched to a gene: 12. TCR beta CDR3 regions were amplified from RNA. An initial round of RT-PCR targeting the TCR CDR3 relied on the HTBI primer set. A single record per CDR3 protein comes from TCRdb applying MiXCR to the multiplex PCR reads. The repertoire holds around 600,000 distinct CDR3 sequences, about 14% seen once, with 12% in the top ten. The sequence derives from a woman aged 50 to 60 with Graves' ophthalmopathy. The sample consisted of blood. The chain uses TRBV6-2 or TRBV6-3 and TRBJ2-1; 11 nucleotides line up with TRBD2. The CDR3 bases are TGTGCCAGCGGTAGCGGGAGGGGGCTGTCGGGTGAGCAGTTCTTC. It codes for CASGSGRGLSGEQFF.